This T cell receptor (beta chain) is from a study of T cell repertoires in cytomegalovirus infection (dated by TCRdb to between 2017 and 2020). About the investigation overall: The HLA type of each donor mattered for the analysis, because public TCR beta signatures pointed to carriage of CMV infection along with the matching HLA type. The paper's findings and limits, for the study overall: Cumulative frequency of public TCR beta family members discriminated carriers of CMV infection plus the relevant HLA type in this cohort and an independent 352-donor cohort. The ex vivo response was dominated by HLA-C-restricted CMV-specific TCR beta clonotypes, and the single most frequent clonotype in two of eight donors was supplied by these HLA-C-restricted clonotypes.

The cysteine opens and the phenylalanine closes a CDR3 of 12 amino acids. Of all the DNA, just the CDR3 is kept, 36 bases in frame from base 1. The junction carries 14 bases between V and J, which are trimmed by 2 bases and 13 bases respectively. CDR1 SGHTA and CDR2 FQGNSA were looked up in the germline V gene. This clonotype showed up many times. No cognate antigen has been identified for it. No much larger clone exists at a distance of one base, and base qualities are not known. Data came from an Illumina HiSeq 1500. TCRdb itself trimmed the public reads at Q25 with fastp, ran MiXCR and retained productive beta chains. Every distinct CDR3 protein forms one entry, paired with its most common genes and DNA. The sample profile shows nearly 650,000 distinct CDR3 sequences; approximately 24% of them were found once. The ten largest clones add up to 6.5% to 10% of the sample.

The origin of this receptor is a human donor in good health (CMV status not recorded). Some clones in this sample may be carry-over from other donors' samples. Sequences were obtained from CD8+ T cells from PBMCs. This chain joins TRBV7-2 to TRBJ1-1, with the D gene call left open. The DNA reads TGTGCCAGCAGCTTACCGTGGGCTGGGGATTTCTTT. Translation gives CASSLPWAGDFF.